The 8 T cell receptor beta chains below were found in one sample sequenced in a study of tumor-infiltrating lymphocytes in localized non-small cell lung cancer. Produced via immunoSEQ multiplex PCR; TCRdb's table is partial and in-frame only. The table records approximately 15,000 clones, approximately 70% of them present only once. Material: lung tumor tissue. The receptor set was obtained from a human donor with non-small cell lung cancer.

Regarding this clone: At one end, the junction sequence differs from germline, possibly due to a read error. Other DNA sequences of this sample code for an identical CDR3. The chain uses TRBV6-5 and TRBJ2-7, with 10 bases fitting TRBD2. This CDR3 has 15 residues. From germline, CDR1 is MNHEY and CDR2 SVGAGI. CDR3 coding DNA: TGTGCCAGCAGTTACCGCTTACTAGCGGGAACTCAGCAGTACTTT. Translation: CASSYRLLAGTQQYF.

The rearrangement links TRBV6-5 to TRBJ2-1, with 13 bases lining up with TRBD2. V was clipped by 11 bases and J by 6 bases; unmatched bases: 10. The germline V gene has CDR1 MNHEY and CDR2 SVGAGI. There are 15 residues in the CDR3. The CDR3, as DNA: TGTGCCTCGACGTACGGGACTAGCGGGATCAATGAGCAGTTCTTC. Its protein product is CASTYGTSGINEQFF.

By share of the sample, this clone is medium-sized. The rearrangement joins TRBV6-5 to TRBJ1-6, with 11 positions matching TRBD1. CDR1 is MNHEY, CDR2 SVGAGI, per germline. The J segment lost 9 bases and the V segment lost 2 bases, leaving 6 bases of the junction unmatched. CDR3 length: 16 residues. In DNA form, the CDR3 reads TGTGCCAGCAGTTACCGGGGACAGGGGGTAGGTTCACCCCTCCACTTT. As protein: CASSYRGQGVGSPLHF.

The chain couples TRBV7-9 to TRBJ2-3; 11 bases align to TRBD2. This CDR3 comprises 14 residues. CDR1 SEHNR and CDR2 FQNEAQ come from the germline V gene (reference sequence). Trimming cost V 6 bases and J 7 bases; bases outside gene matches: 6. CDR3: CASSRLAGLNTQYF. CDR3 DNA sequence: TGTGCCAGCAGTCGACTAGCGGGGCTTAATACGCAGTATTTT. The full variable domain, with the rest looked up from reference TRBV7-9 and TRBJ2-3, is DTGVSQNPRHKITKRGQNVTFRCDPISEHNRLYWYRQTLGQGPEFLTYFQNEAQLEKSRLLSDRFSAERPKGSFSTLEIQRTEQGDSAMYLCASSRLAGLNTQYFGPGTRLTVL.

This clone was detected once. Here the CDR3 DNA reads TGTGCCAGCTCACCGTCGGGACAGGGACCCTCACCCCTCCACTTT. Protein: CASSPSGQGPSPLHF. The chain combines TRBV18 with TRBJ1-6; TRBD1 matches 9 bases. The V gene end was trimmed by 3 bases and the J gene end by 10 bases; junction bases not matched to a gene: 7. This CDR3 contains 15 residues. Germline CDR1 reads KGHSH; CDR2 reads LQKENI.

This chain joins TRBV7-9 and TRBJ2-5, with D possibly being TRBD1 (6 bases). The CDR3 has 16 residues. Trimming shortened V by 2 bases and J by 3 bases, and 16 bases separated the two germline ends. Germline V lookup: CDR1 SEHNR, CDR2 FQNEAQ (reference sequence). The CDR3 here is CASSLHRDIQKETQYF. The CDR3 DNA sequence: TGTGCCAGCAGCTTACACCGGGACATTCAGAAAGAGACCCAGTACTTC.

This chain connects TRBV11-3 to TRBJ2-5, with TRBD1 identical over 10 bases. The CDR3 covers 16 residues. CDR1 is SGHNT and CDR2 is YENEEA in the germline V gene. V lost 3 bases and J lost 2; bases outside the gene matches: 6. Written as DNA, the CDR3 is TGTGCCAGCAGCTTTGGACAGGGGGGCCCACAAGAGACCCAGTACTTC. It yields the protein CASSFGQGGPQETQYF.

The gene calls are TRBV6-1 and TRBJ2-5; 7 bases agree with TRBD2. The germline V gene encodes CDR1 MNHNS and CDR2 SASEGT. Losses at the gene ends were 3 bases for V and 2 bases for J; bases not matched to a gene: 6. This CDR3 region has 15 residues. CDR3 amino acids: CASSETSWSQETQYF. The CDR3 region has the DNA TGTGCCAGCAGTGAGACTAGCTGGTCGCAAGAGACCCAGTACTTC.